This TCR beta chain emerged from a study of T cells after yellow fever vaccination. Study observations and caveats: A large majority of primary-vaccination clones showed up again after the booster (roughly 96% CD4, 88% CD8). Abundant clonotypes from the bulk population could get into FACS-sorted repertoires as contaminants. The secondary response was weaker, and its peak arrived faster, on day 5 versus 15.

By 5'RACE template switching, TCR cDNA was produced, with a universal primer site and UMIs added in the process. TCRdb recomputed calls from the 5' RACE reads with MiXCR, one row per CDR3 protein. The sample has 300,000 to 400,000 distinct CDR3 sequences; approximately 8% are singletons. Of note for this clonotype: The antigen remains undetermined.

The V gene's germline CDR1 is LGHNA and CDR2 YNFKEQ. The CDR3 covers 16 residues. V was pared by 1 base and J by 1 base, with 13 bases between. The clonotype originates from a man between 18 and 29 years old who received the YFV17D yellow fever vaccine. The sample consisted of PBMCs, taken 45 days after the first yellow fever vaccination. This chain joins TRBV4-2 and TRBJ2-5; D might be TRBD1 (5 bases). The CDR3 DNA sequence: TGTGCCAGCAGCCAAGTCCCAGGGATCGGCCAAGAGACCCAGTACTTC. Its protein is CASSQVPGIGQETQYF.